This passage covers 15 T cell receptor beta chains from one sample sequenced in a study of blood T cells in healthy people across ages. For the second PCR, which ran for roughly 7 to 11 cycles, a sample-barcoded 5' primer and a J-beta primer mix were used. TCRdb re-called the 5' RACE reads through MiXCR, storing one row per CDR3 protein. The sample has 1,800,000 or so distinct CDR3 sequences; about 39% are singletons. Input material: blood. The source of these receptors is a human donor in good health.

The chain couples TRBV12-3 or TRBV12-4 to TRBJ2-4, with TRBD1 matching over 11 bases. This CDR3 is built from 15 residues. V lost 6 bases, J lost 5 bases, and 6 bases stayed unmatched. The CDR3 DNA is TGTGCCAGCAGGGCCCGGACAGGGGGCGAAAACATTCAGTACTTC. It is translated as CASRARTGGENIQYF.

This clonotype was seen more than once but under ten times. The junction differs from germline at one of its ends, possibly a read error. V is TRBV27 and J is TRBJ1-6; no clear D. This CDR3 is built from 17 residues. CDR1 is MNHEY, CDR2 SMNVEV, per germline (reference sequence). CDR3 nucleotide sequence: TGTGCCGGCAGTTTATCAGCCAAGGGCATACGGAATTCACCCCTCCACTTT. It encodes CAGSLSAKGIRNSPLHF.

This chain links TRBV7-8 with TRBJ1-5, with a tentative D call TRBD1 (6 bases). The V and J ends lost 4 bases and 3 bases respectively, with 13 bases between them. The CDR3 runs to 15 residues. Germline values: CDR1 SGHVS, CDR2 FQNEAQ. The CDR3 loop is CASSYITGFNQPQHF. The CDR3 DNA follows: TGTGCCAGCAGCTATATCACAGGGTTCAATCAGCCCCAGCATTTT.

The chain joins TRBV28 to TRBJ2-7; D is possibly TRBD1 or TRBD2 (7 bases each). TRBJ2-5 explains the end of the DNA better; the J call may be wrong. CDR1 and CDR2 from the germline V gene are MDHEN and SYDVKM. The CDR3 totals 16 residues. The CDR3 loop reads CASSPREGGGWETQYF. The DNA for the CDR3 is TGTGCCAGCAGTCCCCGAGAGGGAGGGGGCTGGGAGACCCAGTACTTC.

The chain is built from TRBV7-6 and TRBJ2-1; the D gene is possibly TRBD2 (5 bases). V was clipped by 6 bases and J by 13 bases, with 16 bases between them. The CDR3 is 12 amino acids. Germline V CDR1 and CDR2: SGHVS, FNYEAQ. In nucleotides, the CDR3 is TGTGCCAGCAGTTCGAGGGTAGAGACCCAGTTCTTC. It codes for CASSSRVETQFF.

This clonotype was seen only a few times. The CDR3 sequence is CASSIGPAYLGYF. CDR3 sequence (DNA): TGTGCCAGCAGCATCGGTCCCGCCTACTTGGGGTACTTC. The chain carries TRBV7-2 and TRBJ2-5; D unclear. The CDR3 has 13 amino acids. From germline, CDR1 is SGHTA and CDR2 FQGNSA. Trimming removed 5 bases at V and 13 bases at J, with 20 bases between. The full variable domain, in which reference TRBV7-2 and TRBJ2-5 provide the parts outside the CDR3, is GAGVSQSPSNKVTEKGKDVELRCDPISGHTALYWYRQSLGQGLEFLIYFQGNSAPDKSGLPSDRFSAERTGGSVSTLTIQRTQQEDSAVYLCASSIGPAYLGYFGPGTRLLVL.

This chain links TRBV11-1 with TRBJ2-3; possible D gene TRBD2, 6 bases. The CDR3 is 16 amino acids. Trimming stripped 4 bases from V and 2 bases from J, with 16 bases between. CDR1 is SGHAT, CDR2 FQDESV, per germline (reference sequence). CDR3 region: CASSSRLSGFTDTQYF. CDR3 nucleotides: TGTGCCAGCAGCTCCCGACTTAGCGGTTTCACAGATACGCAGTATTTT.

V usage is TRBV5-1 and J usage is TRBJ2-1; tentative D call: TRBD1 (6 bases). The CDR3 loop spans 15 amino acids. V dropped 5 bases and J dropped 5 bases, with 17 bases sitting between them. Germline assignment: CDR1 SGHRS and CDR2 YFSETQ. The CDR3 DNA is TGCGCCAGCAGGGGTGACAGGACCCCTAACAATGAGCAGTTCTTC. This encodes CASRGDRTPNNEQFF.

The rearrangement uses TRBV3-1 and TRBJ1-2; 7 nucleotides match TRBD1. The CDR3 contains 15 residues. The trim removed 3 bases at V and 5 bases at J, leaving 9 bases unmatched. The V gene's germline CDR1 is LGHDT and CDR2 YNNKEL (reference sequence). CDR3 region: CASSHNRGLRYGYTF. The DNA of the CDR3 is TGTGCCAGCAGCCATAACAGGGGCCTTCGGTATGGCTACACCTTC.

This chain joins TRBV12-3 or TRBV12-4 and TRBJ2-1; TRBD2 is a possible D gene (6 bases). The V gene lost 5 bases and the J gene lost 8 bases, with 16 bases spanning the gap. The CDR3 is made up of 14 amino acids. The DNA for the CDR3 is TGTGCCAGCAGTGCCGGACCAAGCGGGTATGAGCAGTTCTTC. This codes for CASSAGPSGYEQFF.

This clonotype has only a few counts. The rearrangement links TRBV3-1 to TRBJ1-1; D perhaps matches TRBD1 (5 bases). V lost 4 bases, J lost 5 bases, and 11 bases lay in between. The CDR3 spans 13 residues. Germline assignment: CDR1 LGHDT and CDR2 YNNKEL (reference sequence). The CDR3 loop reads CASSPPSGTEAFF. CDR3 DNA: TGTGCCAGCAGCCCGCCCTCAGGGACTGAAGCTTTCTTT.

J is TRBJ2-7 and V is TRBV5-1; TRBD2 aligns across 8 bases. Unmatched junction bases numbered 8, after V lost 2 bases and J lost 4 bases. The CDR3 length is 15 residues. CDR1 is SGHRS, CDR2 YFSETQ, per germline. The CDR3 bases are TGCGCCAGCAGCTTACCCGGGACTAGGAGTTACGAGCAGTACTTC. Its protein is CASSLPGTRSYEQYF.

This chain links TRBV7-2 with TRBJ2-7, with TRBD1 matching over 7 bases. The CDR3 runs to 14 residues. Germline lookup yields CDR1 SGHTA and CDR2 FQGNSA. J was trimmed by 6 bases and V by 4 bases; bases with no gene match: 9. The CDR3 sequence is CASSSQGQFSEQYF. The CDR3 nucleotides are TGTGCCAGCAGCTCACAGGGACAGTTCTCCGAGCAGTACTTC.

As regards this clonotype: One end of the junction is discordant with germline, which a read error may explain. The chain has TRBV3-1 and TRBJ1-2, with a weak D call TRBD1 (6 bases). Germline V CDR1 and CDR2: LGHDT, YNNKEL (reference sequence). The CDR3 extends over 13 amino acids. The CDR3 protein is CASSQGGHFVYIF. The CDR3 coding sequence is TGTGCCAGCAGCCAAGGGGGACACTTCGTCTACATCTTC.

A few counts support this clonotype. The chain links TRBV7-2 to TRBJ2-3; TRBD2 matches 8 bases. This CDR3 comprises 17 residues. The germline CDR1 and CDR2 sequences are SGHTA and FQGNSA. V shed 5 bases, J shed 1 base, and the junction held 11 bases outside the gene matches. CDR3 sequence (DNA): TGTGCCAGCAGCGTAATAGCGGGGCCTGATGGCACAGATACGCAGTATTTT. It is translated as CASSVIAGPDGTDTQYF.